This T cell receptor beta chain was captured by sequencing in a study of CD8 T cells in ankylosing spondylitis. Study-wide points: Researchers reportedly found disease-linked clones significantly enriched in matched ankylosing spondylitis synovial fluid. Ankylosing spondylitis blood appeared to be characterized by a TCR beta motif of several highly homologous variants.

This clonotype was picked up many times. Its antigen is as yet unknown. As the method for making TCR beta libraries, quantitative 5'-RACE with molecular barcodes was used. Each CDR3 protein gets one entry after TCRdb re-called the 5' RACE reads with MiXCR. The sample lists 200,000 or so distinct CDR3 sequences; 13% were seen once. The sequencing sample was made of blood, either unsorted or a sorted T cell fraction (not recorded which). This receptor was taken from a female donor with ankylosing spondylitis or in good health (not recorded which).

The CDR3 sequence is CAISEYRGPDNEQFF. CDR3 DNA sequence: TGTGCCATCAGTGAGTACAGGGGCCCCGACAATGAGCAGTTCTTC. V and J are TRBV10-3 and TRBJ2-1; TRBD1 agrees at 7 bases. The V segment lost 1 base and the J segment 5 bases; nucleotides outside the gene matches: 5. CDR3 length: 15 amino acids. Germline CDR1 ENHRY, CDR2 SYGVKD.